This TCR beta chain was observed in a study of T cell repertoires in cytomegalovirus infection. Study findings and constraints: HLA-C-restricted CMV clonotypes gave the most frequent clonotype in two of eight donors.

In the case of this clonotype: Its antigen is currently unknown.

Using its own MiXCR run on the reads, TCRdb lists one record per CDR3 protein. The sample contains roughly 720,000 distinct CDR3 sequences, approximately 34% of which appear only once. V shed 10 bases and J 6 bases; nucleotides not matched to a gene: 18. This CDR3 is 16 amino acids long. Germline CDR1 reads LNHDA; CDR2 reads SQIVND (reference sequence). Sequencing used PBMCs. The chain is built from TRBV19 and TRBJ1-1, with 9 bases that match TRBD1. The source of this sequence is a human donor in good health (CMV status not recorded). Some clones in this sample may be carry-over from other donors' samples. CDR3 protein: CATVRSPGTGFAEAFF. In DNA, the CDR3 is TGTGCCACCGTAAGAAGTCCCGGGACAGGGTTCGCTGAAGCTTTCTTT. The variable domain in full, completed from reference TRBV19 and TRBJ1-1, reads DGGITQSPKYLFRKEGQNVTLSCEQNLNHDAMYWYRQDPGQGLRLIYYSQIVNDFQKGDIAEGYSVSREKKESFPLTVTSAQKNPTAFYLCATVRSPGTGFAEAFFGQGTRLTVV.